This T cell receptor (beta chain) derives from a study of T cells after yellow fever vaccination. This clonotype came up a few times. Antigen specificity is unknown. The 5'RACE template-switching step produced TCR cDNA and added a universal primer site and UMIs. TCRdb reanalysed the 5' RACE reads using MiXCR and keeps one entry per CDR3 protein. The table has 610,000 or so distinct CDR3 sequences, 12% seen once. Study-level findings and limits: Repertoires sorted by FACS could include abundant clonotypes that are contaminants from the bulk population. Subsequent to the booster, the majority of primary-vaccination clones reappeared (less than 97% CD4, approximately 90% CD8).

Trimming took 2 bases from V and 1 from J, leaving 13 bases between them. There are 16 residues in the CDR3. CDR1 and CDR2 (germline): SGHTS, YDEGEE. This chain connects TRBV5-8 to TRBJ1-5; D is ambiguous. The specimen was PBMCs, collected on the day of the yellow fever booster vaccination. This receptor was identified in a man aged 30-40 years who received the YFV17D yellow fever vaccine. CDR3 loop: CASSFQGSGSNQPQHF. In DNA, the CDR3 is TGTGCCAGCAGCTTCCAAGGCTCGGGCAGCAATCAGCCCCAGCATTTT.